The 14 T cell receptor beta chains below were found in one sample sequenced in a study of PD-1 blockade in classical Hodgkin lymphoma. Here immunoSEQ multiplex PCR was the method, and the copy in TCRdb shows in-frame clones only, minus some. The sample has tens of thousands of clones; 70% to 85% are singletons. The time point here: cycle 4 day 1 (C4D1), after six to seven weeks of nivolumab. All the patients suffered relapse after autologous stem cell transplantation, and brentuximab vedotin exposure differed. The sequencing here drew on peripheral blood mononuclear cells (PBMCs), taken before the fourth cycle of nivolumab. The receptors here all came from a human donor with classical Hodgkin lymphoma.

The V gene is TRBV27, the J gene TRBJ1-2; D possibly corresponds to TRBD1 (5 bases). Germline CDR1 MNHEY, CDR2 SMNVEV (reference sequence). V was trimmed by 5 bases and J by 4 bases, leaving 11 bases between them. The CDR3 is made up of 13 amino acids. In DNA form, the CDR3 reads TGTGCCAGCAGTCCACGGGACTTCTATGGCTACACCTTC. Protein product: CASSPRDFYGYTF.

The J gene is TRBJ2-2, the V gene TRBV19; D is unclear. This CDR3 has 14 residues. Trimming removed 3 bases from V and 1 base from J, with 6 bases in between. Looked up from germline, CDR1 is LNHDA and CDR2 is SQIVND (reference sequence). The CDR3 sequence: CASSMAQNTGELFF. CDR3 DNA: TGTGCCAGTAGTATGGCGCAGAACACCGGGGAGCTGTTTTTT.

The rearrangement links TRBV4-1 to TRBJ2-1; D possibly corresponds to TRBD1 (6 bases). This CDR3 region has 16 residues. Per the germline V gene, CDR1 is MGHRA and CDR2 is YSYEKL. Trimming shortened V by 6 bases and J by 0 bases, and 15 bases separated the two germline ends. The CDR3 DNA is TGCGCCAGCAGTCGGGACATTCTAAGCTCCTACAATGAGCAGTTCTTC. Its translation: CASSRDILSSYNEQFF.

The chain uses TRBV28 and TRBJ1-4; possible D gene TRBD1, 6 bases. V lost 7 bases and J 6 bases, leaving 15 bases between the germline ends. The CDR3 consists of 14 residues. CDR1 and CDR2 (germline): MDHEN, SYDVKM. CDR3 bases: TGTGCCAGCAACCCACAGGGTTTGGATGAAAAACTGTTTTTT. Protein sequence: CASNPQGLDEKLFF.

CDR3 in DNA: TGCGCCAGCAGTCAGACAGGGGGCAGGGAGACCCAGTACTTC. Amino acid sequence: CASSQTGGRETQYF. The chain couples TRBV5-1 to TRBJ2-5; 10 positions match TRBD1. Trimming removed 5 bases from V and 5 bases from J; junction bases left unmatched: 6. The CDR3 loop spans 14 amino acids. Germline V lookup: CDR1 SGHRS, CDR2 YFSETQ.

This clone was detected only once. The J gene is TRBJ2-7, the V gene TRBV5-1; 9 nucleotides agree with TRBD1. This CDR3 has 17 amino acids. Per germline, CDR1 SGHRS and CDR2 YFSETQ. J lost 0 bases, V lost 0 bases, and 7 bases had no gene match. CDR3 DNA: TGCGCCAGCAGCTTGGACAGGGGGCAGATCCTCTCCTACGAGCAGTACTTC. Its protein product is CASSLDRGQILSYEQYF.

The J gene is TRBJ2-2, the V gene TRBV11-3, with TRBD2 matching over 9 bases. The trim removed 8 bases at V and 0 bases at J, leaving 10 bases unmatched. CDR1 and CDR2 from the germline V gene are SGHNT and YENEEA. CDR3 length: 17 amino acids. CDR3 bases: TGTGCCAGCGGCTCCTTCCCTAGCGGGGCGAACACCGGGGAGCTGTTTTTT. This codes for CASGSFPSGANTGELFF.

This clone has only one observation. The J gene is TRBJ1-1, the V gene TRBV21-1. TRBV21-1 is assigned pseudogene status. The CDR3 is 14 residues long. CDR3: CASTSKGMNTEAFF. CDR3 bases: TGTGCCAGCACTTCGAAGGGTATGAACACTGAAGCTTTCTTT.

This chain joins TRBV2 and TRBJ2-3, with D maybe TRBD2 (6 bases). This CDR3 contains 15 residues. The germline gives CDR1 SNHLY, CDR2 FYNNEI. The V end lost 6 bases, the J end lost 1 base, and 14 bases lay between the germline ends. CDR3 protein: CASRFELAGTDTQYF. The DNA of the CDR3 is TGTGCCAGCAGGTTCGAACTAGCCGGCACAGATACGCAGTATTTT.

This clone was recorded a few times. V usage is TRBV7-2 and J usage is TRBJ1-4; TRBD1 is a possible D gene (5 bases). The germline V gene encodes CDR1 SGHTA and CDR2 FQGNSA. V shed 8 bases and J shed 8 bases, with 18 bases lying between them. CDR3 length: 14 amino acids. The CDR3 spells CASGGDGPREKLFF. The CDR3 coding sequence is TGTGCCAGCGGAGGGGACGGCCCCCGGGAAAAACTGTTTTTT.

The CDR3: CASAYGGIRSPLHF. The CDR3 region has the DNA TGTGCCAGCGCCTACGGGGGGATTCGGTCACCCCTCCACTTT. The chain links TRBV11-2 to TRBJ1-6, with D possibly matching TRBD1 (5 bases). The CDR3 is made up of 14 amino acids. Looked up from germline, CDR1 is SGHAT and CDR2 is FQNNGV. V dropped 8 bases and J dropped 10 bases, with 18 bases sitting between them.

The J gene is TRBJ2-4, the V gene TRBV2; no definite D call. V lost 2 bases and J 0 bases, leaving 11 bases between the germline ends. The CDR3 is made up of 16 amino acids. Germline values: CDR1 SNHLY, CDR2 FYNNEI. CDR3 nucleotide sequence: TGTGCCAGCAGTGAATTTGGTAACTTAGCCAAAAACATTCAGTACTTC. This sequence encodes CASSEFGNLAKNIQYF. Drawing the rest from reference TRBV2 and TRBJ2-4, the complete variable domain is EPEVTQTPSHQVTQMGQEVILRCVPISNHLYFYWYRQILGQKVEFLVSFYNNEISEKSEIFDDQFSVERPDGSNFTLKIRSTKLEDSAMYFCASSEFGNLAKNIQYFGAGTRLSVL.

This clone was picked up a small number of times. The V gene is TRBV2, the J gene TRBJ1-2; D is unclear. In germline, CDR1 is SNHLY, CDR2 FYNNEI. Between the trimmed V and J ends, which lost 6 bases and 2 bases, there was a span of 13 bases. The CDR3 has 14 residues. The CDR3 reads CASRGALVNYGYTF. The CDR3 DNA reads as TGTGCCAGCAGGGGTGCATTAGTGAACTATGGCTACACCTTC.

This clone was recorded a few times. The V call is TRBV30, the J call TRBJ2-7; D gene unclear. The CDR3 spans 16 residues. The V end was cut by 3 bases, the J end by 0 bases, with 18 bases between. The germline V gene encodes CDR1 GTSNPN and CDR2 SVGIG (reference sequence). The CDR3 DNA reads TGTGCCTGGAGCTACGTTGGAGTCATCCCCTCCTACGAGCAGTACTTC. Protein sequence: CAWSYVGVIPSYEQYF.